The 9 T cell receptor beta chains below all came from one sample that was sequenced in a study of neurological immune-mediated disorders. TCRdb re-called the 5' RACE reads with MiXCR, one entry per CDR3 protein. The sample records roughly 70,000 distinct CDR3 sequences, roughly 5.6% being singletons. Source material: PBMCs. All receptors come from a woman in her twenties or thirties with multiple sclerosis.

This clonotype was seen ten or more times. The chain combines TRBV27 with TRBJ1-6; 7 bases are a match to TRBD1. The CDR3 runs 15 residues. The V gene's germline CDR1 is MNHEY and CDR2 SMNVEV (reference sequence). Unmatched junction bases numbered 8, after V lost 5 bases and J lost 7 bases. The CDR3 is CASSQRGQSNSPLHF. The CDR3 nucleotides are TGTGCCAGCAGTCAACGGGGACAGTCAAATTCACCCCTCCACTTT.

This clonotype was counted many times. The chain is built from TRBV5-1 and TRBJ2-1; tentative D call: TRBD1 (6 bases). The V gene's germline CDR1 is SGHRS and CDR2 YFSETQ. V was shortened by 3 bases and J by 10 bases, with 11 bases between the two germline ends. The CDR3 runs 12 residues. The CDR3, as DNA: TGCGCCAGCAGCTCAGGGGATCGGGAGCAGTTCTTC. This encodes CASSSGDREQFF.

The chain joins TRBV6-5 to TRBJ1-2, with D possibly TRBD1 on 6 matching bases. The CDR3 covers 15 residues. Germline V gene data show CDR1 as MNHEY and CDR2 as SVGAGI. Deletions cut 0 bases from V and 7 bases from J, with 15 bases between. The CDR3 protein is CASSYSHRDIRGYTF. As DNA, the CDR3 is TGTGCCAGCAGTTACTCACACCGGGACATCCGTGGCTACACCTTC.

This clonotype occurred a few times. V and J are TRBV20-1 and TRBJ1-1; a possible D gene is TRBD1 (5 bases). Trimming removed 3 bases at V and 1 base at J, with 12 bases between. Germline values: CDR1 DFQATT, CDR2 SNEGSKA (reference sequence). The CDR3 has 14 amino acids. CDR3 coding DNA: TGCAGTGCTAGTCAGCCAGGGAAGAACACTGAAGCTTTCTTT. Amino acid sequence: CSASQPGKNTEAFF.

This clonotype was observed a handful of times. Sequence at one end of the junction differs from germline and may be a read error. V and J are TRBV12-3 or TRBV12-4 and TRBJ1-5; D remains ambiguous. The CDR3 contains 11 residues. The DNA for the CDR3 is TGTGCCAGCAGCCAAGGGCTTCCCCAGAATTTT. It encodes CASSQGLPQNF.

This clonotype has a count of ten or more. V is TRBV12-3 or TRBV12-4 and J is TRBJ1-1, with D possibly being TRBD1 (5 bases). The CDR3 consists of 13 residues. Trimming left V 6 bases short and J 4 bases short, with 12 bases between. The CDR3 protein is CASSRPGRTEAFF. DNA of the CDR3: TGTGCCAGCAGCCGCCCGGGACGCACTGAAGCTTTCTTT.

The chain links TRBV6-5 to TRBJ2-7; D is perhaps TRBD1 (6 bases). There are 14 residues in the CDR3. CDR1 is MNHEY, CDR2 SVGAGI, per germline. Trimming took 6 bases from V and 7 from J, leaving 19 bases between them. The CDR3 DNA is TGTGCCAGCAGACCAGACAGGACTCGAGGAGAGCAGTACTTC. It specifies CASRPDRTRGEQYF.

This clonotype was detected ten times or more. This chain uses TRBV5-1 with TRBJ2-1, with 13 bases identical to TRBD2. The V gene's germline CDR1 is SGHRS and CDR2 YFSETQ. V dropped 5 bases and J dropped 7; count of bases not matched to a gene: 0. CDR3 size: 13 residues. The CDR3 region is CASRLAGGNEQFF. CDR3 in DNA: TGCGCCAGCAGACTAGCGGGGGGGAATGAGCAGTTCTTC.

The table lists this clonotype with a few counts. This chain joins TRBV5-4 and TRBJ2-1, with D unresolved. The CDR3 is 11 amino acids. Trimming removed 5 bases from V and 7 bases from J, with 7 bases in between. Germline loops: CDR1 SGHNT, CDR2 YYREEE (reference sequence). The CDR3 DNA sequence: TGTGCCAGCAGTGGTGGGAATGAGCAGTTCTTC. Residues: CASSGGNEQFF. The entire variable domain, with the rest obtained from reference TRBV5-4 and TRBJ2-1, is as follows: ETGVTQSPTHLIKTRGQQVTLRCSSQSGHNTVSWYQQALGQGPQFIFQYYREEENGRGNFPPRFSGLQFPNYSSELNVNALELDDSALYLCASSGGNEQFFGPGTRLTVL.